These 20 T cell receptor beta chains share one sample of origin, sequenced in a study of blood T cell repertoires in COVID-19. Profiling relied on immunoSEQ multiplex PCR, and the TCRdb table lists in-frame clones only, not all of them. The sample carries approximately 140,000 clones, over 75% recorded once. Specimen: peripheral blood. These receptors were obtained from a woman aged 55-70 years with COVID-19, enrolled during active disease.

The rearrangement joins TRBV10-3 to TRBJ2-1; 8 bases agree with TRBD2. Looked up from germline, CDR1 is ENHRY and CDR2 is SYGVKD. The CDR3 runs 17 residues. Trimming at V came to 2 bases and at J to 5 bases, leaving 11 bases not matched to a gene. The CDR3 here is CAISEGVAGSADNEQFF. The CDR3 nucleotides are TGTGCCATCAGTGAGGGGGTAGCGGGGTCCGCGGACAATGAGCAGTTCTTC.

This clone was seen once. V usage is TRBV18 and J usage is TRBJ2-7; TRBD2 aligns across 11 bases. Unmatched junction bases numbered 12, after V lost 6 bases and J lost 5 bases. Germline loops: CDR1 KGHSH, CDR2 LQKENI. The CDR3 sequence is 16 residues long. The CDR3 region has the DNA TGTGCCAGCTCTCCCGGGCTAGCGGGGGGTGAGGACGAGCAGTACTTC. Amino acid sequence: CASSPGLAGGEDEQYF.

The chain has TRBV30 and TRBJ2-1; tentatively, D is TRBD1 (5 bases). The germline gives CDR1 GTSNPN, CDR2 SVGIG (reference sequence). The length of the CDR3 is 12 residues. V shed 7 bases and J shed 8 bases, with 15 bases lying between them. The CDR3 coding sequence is TGTGCCTTCTCTTCCAGGGTTCATGAGCAGTTCTTC. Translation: CAFSSRVHEQFF.

CDR3 in amino acids: CASSVGGNTEAFF. The CDR3, as DNA: TGTGCCAGCAGTGTTGGAGGGAACACTGAAGCTTTCTTT. The chain couples TRBV2 to TRBJ1-1; no reliable D call. The ends were cut back, 4 bases at V and 1 base at J, with 7 bases in the middle. The germline V gene has CDR1 SNHLY and CDR2 FYNNEI. The CDR3 loop spans 13 amino acids.

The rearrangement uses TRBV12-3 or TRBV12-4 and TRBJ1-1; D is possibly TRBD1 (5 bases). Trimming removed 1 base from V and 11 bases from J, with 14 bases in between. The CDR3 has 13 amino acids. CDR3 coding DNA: TGTGCCAGCAGTTTAGTGGCGGGGCGAAAGGCTTTCTTT. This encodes CASSLVAGRKAFF.

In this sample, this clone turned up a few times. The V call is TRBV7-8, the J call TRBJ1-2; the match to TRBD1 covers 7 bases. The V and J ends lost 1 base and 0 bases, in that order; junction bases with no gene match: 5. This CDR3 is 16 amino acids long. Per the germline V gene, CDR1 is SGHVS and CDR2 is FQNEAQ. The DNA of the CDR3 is TGTGCCAGCAGCTTAGGACAGGGAGCCACTAACTATGGCTACACCTTC. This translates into CASSLGQGATNYGYTF.

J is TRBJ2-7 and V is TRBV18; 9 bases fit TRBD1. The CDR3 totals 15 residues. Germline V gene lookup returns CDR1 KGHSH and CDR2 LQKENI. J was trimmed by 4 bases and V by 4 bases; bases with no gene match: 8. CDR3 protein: CASSHGTGTGYEQYF. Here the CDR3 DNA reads TGTGCCAGCTCACACGGGACAGGGACAGGGTACGAGCAGTACTTC.

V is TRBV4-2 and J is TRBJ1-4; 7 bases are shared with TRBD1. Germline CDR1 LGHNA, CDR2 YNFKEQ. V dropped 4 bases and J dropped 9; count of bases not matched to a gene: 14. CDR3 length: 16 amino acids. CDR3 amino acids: CASSPDNRQGMKKLFF. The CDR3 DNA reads TGTGCCAGCAGCCCAGATAACCGACAGGGAATGAAAAAACTGTTTTTT.

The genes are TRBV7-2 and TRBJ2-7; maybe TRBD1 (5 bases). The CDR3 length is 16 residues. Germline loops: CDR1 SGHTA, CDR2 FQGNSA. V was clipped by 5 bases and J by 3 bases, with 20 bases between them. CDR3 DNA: TGTGCCAGCAGCACCGGGTCGGGCAGGGCCTACTACGAGCAGTACTTC. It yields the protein CASSTGSGRAYYEQYF.

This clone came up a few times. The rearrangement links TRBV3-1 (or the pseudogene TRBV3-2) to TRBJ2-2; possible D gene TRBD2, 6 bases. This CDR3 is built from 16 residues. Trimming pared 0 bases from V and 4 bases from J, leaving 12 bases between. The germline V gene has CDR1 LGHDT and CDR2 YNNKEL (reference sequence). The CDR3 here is CASSQEPGRSTGELFF. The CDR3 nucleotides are TGTGCCAGCAGCCAAGAGCCAGGGAGGTCCACCGGGGAGCTGTTTTTT.

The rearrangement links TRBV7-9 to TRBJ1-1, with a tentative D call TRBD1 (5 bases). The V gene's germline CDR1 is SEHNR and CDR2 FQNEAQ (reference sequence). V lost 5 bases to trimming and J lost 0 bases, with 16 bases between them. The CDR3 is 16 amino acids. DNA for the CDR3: TGTGCCAGCAGCCACCGGTCACAGGCCCTGAACACTGAAGCTTTCTTT. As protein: CASSHRSQALNTEAFF.

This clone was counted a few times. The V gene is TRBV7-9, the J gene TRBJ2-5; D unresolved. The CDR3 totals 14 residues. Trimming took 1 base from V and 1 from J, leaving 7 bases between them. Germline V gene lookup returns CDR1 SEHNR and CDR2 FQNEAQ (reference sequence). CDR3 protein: CASSLGHSQETQYF. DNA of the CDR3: TGTGCCAGCAGCTTAGGCCACAGCCAAGAGACCCAGTACTTC.

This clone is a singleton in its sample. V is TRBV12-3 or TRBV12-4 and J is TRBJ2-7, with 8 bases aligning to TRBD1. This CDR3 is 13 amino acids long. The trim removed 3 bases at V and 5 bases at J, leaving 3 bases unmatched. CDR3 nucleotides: TGTGCCAGCAGTTTTCGACAGGGGAACGAGCAGTACTTC. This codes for CASSFRQGNEQYF.

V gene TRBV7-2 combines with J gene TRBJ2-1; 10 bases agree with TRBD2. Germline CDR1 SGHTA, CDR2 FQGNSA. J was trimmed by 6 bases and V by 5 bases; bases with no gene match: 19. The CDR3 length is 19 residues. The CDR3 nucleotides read TGTGCCAGCAGCCCGCGAAATGCAGGAGCGGGGGGGCGAGGCAATGAGCAGTTCTTC. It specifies CASSPRNAGAGGRGNEQFF.

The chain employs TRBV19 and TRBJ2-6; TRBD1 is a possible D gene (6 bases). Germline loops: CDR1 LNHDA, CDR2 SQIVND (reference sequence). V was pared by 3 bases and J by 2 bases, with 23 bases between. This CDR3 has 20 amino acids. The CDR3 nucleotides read TGTGCCAGTAGTATCGGGTTGACAGGAGAATGGCGCGCTGGGGCCAACGTCCTGACTTTC. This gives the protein CASSIGLTGEWRAGANVLTF.

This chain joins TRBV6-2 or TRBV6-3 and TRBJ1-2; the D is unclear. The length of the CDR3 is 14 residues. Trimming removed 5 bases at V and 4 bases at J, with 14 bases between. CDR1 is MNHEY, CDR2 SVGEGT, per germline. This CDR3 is CASSVTEILYGYTF. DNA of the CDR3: TGTGCCAGCAGTGTCACAGAGATCCTCTATGGCTACACCTTC.

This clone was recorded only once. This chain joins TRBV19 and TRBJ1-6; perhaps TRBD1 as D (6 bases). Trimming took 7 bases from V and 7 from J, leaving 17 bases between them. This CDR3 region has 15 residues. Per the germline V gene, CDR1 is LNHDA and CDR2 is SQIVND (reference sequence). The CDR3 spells CASKPGGPINSPLHF. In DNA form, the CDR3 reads TGTGCCAGTAAACCGGGGGGCCCAATCAATTCACCCCTCCACTTT.

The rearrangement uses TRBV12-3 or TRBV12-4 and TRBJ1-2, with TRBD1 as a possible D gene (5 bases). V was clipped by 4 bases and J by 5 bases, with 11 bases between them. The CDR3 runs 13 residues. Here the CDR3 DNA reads TGTGCCAGCAGTTCGCGGGGGGGATATGGCTACACCTTC. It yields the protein CASSSRGGYGYTF.

CDR3 amino acids: CSSMLGNTEAFF. The DNA of the CDR3 is TGCAGCTCTATGCTAGGGAACACTGAAGCTTTCTTT. The chain is built from TRBV29-1 and TRBJ1-1; D remains ambiguous. The germline gives CDR1 SQVTM, CDR2 ANQGSEA. Between the trimmed V and J ends, which lost 8 bases and 1 base, there was a span of 11 bases. The CDR3 is 12 amino acids.

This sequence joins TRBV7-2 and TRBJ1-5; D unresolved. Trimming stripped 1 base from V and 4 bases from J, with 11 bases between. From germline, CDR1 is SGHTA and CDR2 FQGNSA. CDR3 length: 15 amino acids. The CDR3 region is CASSLVRVANQPQHF. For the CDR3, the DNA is TGTGCCAGCAGCTTAGTGCGGGTCGCAAATCAGCCCCAGCATTTT.